Following are 32 T cell receptor beta chains from one sample sequenced in a study of naive and memory T cell subsets (dated by TCRdb to 2017 to 2019). What the authors observed across the whole study: Naive repertoires, especially CD8, contained a few larger clonotypes, possibly memory cells re-expressing CD45RA.

No antigen has been identified for these receptors. The library came from UMI-ligation and nested PCR. Sequencing instrument: Illumina MiSeq. The beta constant-region primer was an equimolar mix of two oligonucleotides covering both TRBC1 and TRBC2. The ligated cDNA went through four rounds of PCR with nested alpha and beta constant-region primers together with the SP2 primer. TCRdb reprocessing: public reads trimmed at Q25 with fastp, clones called with MiXCR, in-frame beta chains kept. Rows are unified per CDR3 protein, each entry keeping the most common DNA and genes. The sample has 150,000 or so distinct CDR3 sequences on record, approximately 22% of them singletons. The top ten clones comprise 0.11% of the sample. Sequences were obtained from naive CD4+ T cells from blood. The sample's cell subset or site label, in plain terms: naive T cells, CD45RA high CD27+. These receptors originate from a human donor in good health.

J is TRBJ2-7 and V is TRBV7-2; TRBD1 might be the D (7 bases). This CDR3 comprises 16 residues. Germline V lookup: CDR1 SGHTA, CDR2 FQGNSA. V was clipped by 4 bases and J by 0 bases, with 16 bases between them. Written as DNA, the CDR3 is TGTGCCAGCAGCTGGACTACAGGGGATACCTCCTACGAGCAGTACTTC. Protein product: CASSWTTGDTSYEQYF.

This sequence joins TRBV6-5 and TRBJ1-1, with D possibly being TRBD1 (6 bases). With 2 bases removed from V and 3 bases from J, the gap between germline ends came to 10 bases. Germline lookup yields CDR1 MNHEY and CDR2 SVGAGI. The CDR3 consists of 14 residues. As DNA, the CDR3 is TGTGCCAGCAGTTACGGGGGCATGGACACTGAAGCTTTCTTT. Protein: CASSYGGMDTEAFF.

The chain has TRBV28 and TRBJ1-4; D gene unclear. CDR3 length: 15 amino acids. Germline V gene sequence: CDR1 MDHEN, CDR2 SYDVKM. The germline V and J ends were trimmed by 5 bases and 3 bases, with 13 bases remaining between them. The CDR3 DNA follows: TGTGCCAGCAGTGTCGGCGGAGCGGCTAATGAAAAACTGTTTTTT. It encodes CASSVGGAANEKLFF.

This clonotype was detected many times. The DNA of the CDR3 is TGTGCCATCACCGGACAGGGAACTGGGGCCAACGTCCTGACTTTC. Amino acid sequence: CAITGQGTGANVLTF. V gene TRBV10-3 combines with J gene TRBJ2-6; TRBD1 aligns across 8 bases. After removal of 7 bases from V and 2 bases from J, the junction contained 4 bases not matched to a gene. Germline CDR1 reads ENHRY; CDR2 reads SYGVKD. The CDR3 covers 15 residues.

The rearrangement links TRBV10-2 to TRBJ2-7, with D tentatively TRBD1 (6 bases). The CDR3 runs to 13 residues. V was clipped by 4 bases and J by 5 bases, with 12 bases between them. The V gene's germline CDR1 is WSHSY and CDR2 SAAADI. The CDR3 spells CASSGLQGNEQYF. The CDR3 DNA sequence: TGCGCCAGCAGTGGCTTACAGGGTAACGAGCAGTACTTC.

This clonotype has a single count. The rearrangement uses TRBV5-1 and TRBJ1-4; 7 positions match TRBD1. V was clipped by 6 bases and J by 7 bases; unmatched bases: 9. CDR3 length: 14 amino acids. Germline V gives CDR1 SGHRS, CDR2 YFSETQ. This CDR3 reads CASTVGGGREKLFF. CDR3 sequence (DNA): TGCGCCAGCACGGTAGGGGGCGGGCGTGAAAAACTGTTTTTT.

The J gene is TRBJ2-7, the V gene TRBV12-3 or TRBV12-4, with 7 bases identical to TRBD2. The CDR3 length is 18 residues. Trimming took 1 base from V and 2 from J; bases not matched to a gene: 14. CDR3 bases: TGTGCCAGCAGTTTAGTGAGGTCGAGGGGCGGGGGAACCTACGAGCAGTACTTC. Residues: CASSLVRSRGGGTYEQYF.

This clonotype was observed a few times. The chain combines TRBV29-1 with TRBJ1-6; D uncertain. The CDR3 spans 14 residues. Between the trimmed V and J ends, which lost 6 bases and 8 bases, there was a span of 17 bases. CDR1 and CDR2 from the germline V gene are SQVTM and ANQGSEA. CDR3 sequence: CSVRTLIPDSPLHF. CDR3 in DNA: TGCAGCGTCCGAACTCTAATACCCGATTCACCCCTCCACTTT.

This clonotype was counted at least ten times. The rearrangement links TRBV20-1 to TRBJ2-1; D not resolved. CDR3 length: 15 residues. Germline V gene lookup returns CDR1 DFQATT and CDR2 SNEGSKA (reference sequence). Trimming left V 4 bases short and J 4 bases short, with 17 bases between. CDR3 amino acids: CSAKPGSLTYNEQFF. The CDR3 coding sequence is TGCAGTGCTAAGCCCGGCTCCTTAACATACAATGAGCAGTTCTTC.

The chain has TRBV11-3 and TRBJ2-2, with D perhaps given as TRBD1 or TRBD2 (5 bases each). Trimming cost V 1 base and J 3 bases, with 9 bases left between them. CDR1 is SGHNT, CDR2 YENEEA, per germline. This CDR3 region has 15 residues. The CDR3 region is CASSLALGDTGELFF. CDR3 bases: TGTGCCAGCAGCTTAGCGTTGGGGGACACCGGGGAGCTGTTTTTT.

This clonotype was picked up a small number of times. This rearrangement joins TRBV12-3 or TRBV12-4 to TRBJ1-6; D call uncertain. The CDR3 extends over 14 amino acids. V lost 3 bases, J lost 9 bases, and 12 bases lay in between. CDR3 loop: CASSLKGSGSPLHF. CDR3 in DNA: TGTGCCAGCAGTTTGAAAGGGTCTGGTTCACCCCTCCACTTT.

This clonotype was seen a handful of times. The J gene is TRBJ1-5, the V gene TRBV5-6; no reliable D call. V was pared by 2 bases and J by 0 bases, with 15 bases between. The CDR3 spans 17 residues. Germline V lookup: CDR1 SGHDT, CDR2 YYEEEE. In DNA form, the CDR3 reads TGTGCCAGCAGCTTCCGGGGTCTAGCTAATAGCAATCAGCCCCAGCATTTT. Amino acid sequence: CASSFRGLANSNQPQHF.

There are a few counts of this clonotype. V and J are TRBV4-3 and TRBJ2-2; 8 bases map to TRBD2. The CDR3 totals 18 residues. The V and J ends lost 0 bases and 4 bases, in that order; junction bases with no gene match: 10. In germline, CDR1 is LGHNA, CDR2 YSLEER. CDR3 in amino acids: CASSQDGAAGGITGELFF. CDR3 nucleotide sequence: TGCGCCAGCAGCCAAGATGGAGCTGCGGGAGGAATCACCGGGGAGCTGTTTTTT.

The V and J genes are TRBV28 and TRBJ2-5, with 8 bases aligning to TRBD2. Per germline, CDR1 MDHEN and CDR2 SYDVKM. The junction had 6 bases not matched to a gene; V was cut back by 7 bases and J by 2 bases. The CDR3 spans 14 residues. DNA of the CDR3: TGTGCCAGCACCCGGGGGGGGGTACAAGAGACCCAGTACTTC. This gives the protein CASTRGGVQETQYF.

The chain joins TRBV9 to TRBJ2-3; unclear D gene. The CDR3 sequence is 12 residues long. V was shortened by 0 bases and J by 2 bases, with 1 base between the two germline ends. The V gene's germline CDR1 is SGDLS and CDR2 YYNGEE. The CDR3 DNA sequence: TGTGCCAGCAGCGTAGCCACAGATACGCAGTATTTT. It specifies CASSVATDTQYF.

At least ten counts were recorded for this clonotype. The genes are TRBV18 and TRBJ2-1; tentative D call: TRBD1 (5 bases). The CDR3 length is 14 residues. V was clipped by 2 bases and J by 10 bases, with 15 bases between them. Germline values: CDR1 KGHSH, CDR2 LQKENI. In DNA form, the CDR3 reads TGTGCCAGCTCACCAAGACAGAGTAGCTTGGAGCAGTTCTTC. Residues: CASSPRQSSLEQFF.

The chain is built from TRBV12-3 or TRBV12-4 and TRBJ2-7; D not certain. The ends were cut back, 4 bases at V and 4 bases at J, with 17 bases in the middle. This CDR3 is 15 amino acids long. CDR3 amino acids: CASSSAAGWAYEQYF. For the CDR3, the DNA is TGTGCCAGCAGTTCAGCCGCAGGATGGGCGTACGAGCAGTACTTC.

The chain joins TRBV11-2 to TRBJ1-6, with unresolved D. V dropped 5 bases and J dropped 3 bases, with 17 bases sitting between them. Germline lookup yields CDR1 SGHAT and CDR2 FQNNGV. The CDR3 contains 17 residues. CDR3 bases: TGTGCCAGCAGCCTAACACCCAGCCCTCTCTATAATTCACCCCTCCACTTT. It encodes CASSLTPSPLYNSPLHF.

This chain connects TRBV20-1 to TRBJ2-4, with 9 nucleotides matching TRBD1. The germline CDR1 and CDR2 sequences are DFQATT and SNEGSKA (reference sequence). This CDR3 spans 15 amino acids. The trim removed 3 bases at V and 0 bases at J, leaving 3 bases unmatched. CDR3 nucleotide sequence: TGCAGTGCTAGGGGGACAGGGCTAGCCAAAAACATTCAGTACTTC. Translating gives CSARGTGLAKNIQYF.

The chain is built from TRBV11-2 and TRBJ2-7; TRBD2 matches at 14 bases. The V gene's germline CDR1 is SGHAT and CDR2 FQNNGV. Trimming at V came to 4 bases and at J to 7 bases, leaving 9 bases not matched to a gene. The CDR3 runs to 16 residues. CDR3 nucleotides: TGTGCCAGCAGCTCGGGACTAGCGGGAGTACAGTTAGAGCAGTACTTC. This sequence encodes CASSSGLAGVQLEQYF.

The rearrangement uses TRBV9 and TRBJ1-5, with unresolved D. The germline V gene has CDR1 SGDLS and CDR2 YYNGEE. V was cut by 3 bases and J by 7 bases, with 11 bases left in between. The CDR3 covers 13 residues. The CDR3 region is CASSETLGQPQHF. The CDR3 DNA reads TGTGCCAGCAGCGAAACCCTTGGCCAGCCCCAGCATTTT.

This clonotype turned up a few times. The chain links TRBV4-3 to TRBJ1-2, with TRBD1 as a possible D gene (5 bases). Per the germline V gene, CDR1 is LGHNA and CDR2 is YSLEER. Trimming removed 3 bases from V and 4 bases from J, with 18 bases in between. The CDR3 covers 16 residues. The CDR3 here is CASSHTMAGLAYGYTF. The CDR3 nucleotides are TGCGCCAGCAGCCACACCATGGCAGGGCTAGCCTATGGCTACACCTTC.

The gene calls are TRBV27 and TRBJ1-4; no clear D. Germline lookup yields CDR1 MNHEY and CDR2 SMNVEV (reference sequence). V lost 3 bases, J lost 1 base, and 12 bases lay in between. The CDR3 contains 16 residues. The DNA for the CDR3 is TGTGCCAGCAGTTTTACCCCCCGCAGAACTAATGAAAAACTGTTTTTT. This translates into CASSFTPRRTNEKLFF.

In this sample, this clonotype turned up many times. The chain uses TRBV7-2 and TRBJ2-7, with TRBD2 matching 11 bases. CDR3 size: 15 residues. Per the germline V gene, CDR1 is SGHTA and CDR2 is FQGNSA. The V gene end was trimmed by 1 base and the J gene end by 3 bases; junction bases not matched to a gene: 2. The CDR3 loop is CASSLEGLAVYEQYF. DNA of the CDR3: TGTGCCAGCAGCTTAGAGGGACTAGCGGTCTACGAGCAGTACTTC. Looking up the rest from reference TRBV7-2 and TRBJ2-7 gives the full variable domain: GAGVSQSPSNKVTEKGKDVELRCDPISGHTALYWYRQSLGQGLEFLIYFQGNSAPDKSGLPSDRFSAERTGGSVSTLTIQRTQQEDSAVYLCASSLEGLAVYEQYFGPGTRLTVT.

This clonotype appeared once. This chain joins TRBV27 and TRBJ1-2; 7 bases are a match to TRBD1. Trimming took 4 bases from V and 1 from J; bases not matched to a gene: 6. The CDR3 consists of 15 residues. Looked up from germline, CDR1 is MNHEY and CDR2 is SMNVEV (reference sequence). As DNA, the CDR3 is TGTGCCAGCAGTTCCAGACAGGGACTTAACTATGGCTACACCTTC. Protein sequence: CASSSRQGLNYGYTF.

J is TRBJ2-7 and V is TRBV28; D unclear. V lost 7 bases to trimming and J lost 2 bases, with 12 bases between them. Germline CDR1 and CDR2: MDHEN and SYDVKM. The CDR3 is 13 amino acids. The CDR3 nucleotides are TGTGCCAGCAATGTGGCCTTACCCTACGAGCAGTACTTC. Translated: CASNVALPYEQYF.

The chain combines TRBV7-2 with TRBJ2-7, with 7 bases fitting TRBD1. Unmatched junction bases numbered 13, after V lost 5 bases and J lost 6 bases. The CDR3 totals 15 residues. Germline values: CDR1 SGHTA, CDR2 FQGNSA. The CDR3 nucleotides read TGTGCCAGCAGCCCAAGGGCGGACAGGTTACGCGAGCAGTACTTC. Protein product: CASSPRADRLREQYF.

This clonotype was observed a handful of times. This chain uses TRBV10-3 with TRBJ2-5, with 9 bases matching TRBD1. Germline V gene sequence: CDR1 ENHRY, CDR2 SYGVKD. The CDR3 extends over 17 amino acids. After removal of 2 bases from V and 3 bases from J, the junction contained 10 bases not matched to a gene. The CDR3 spells CAISEPGQGVWKETQYF. CDR3 DNA: TGTGCCATCAGTGAGCCGGGACAGGGTGTTTGGAAAGAGACCCAGTACTTC.

This chain uses TRBV30 with TRBJ2-1, with D maybe TRBD2 (6 bases). In germline, CDR1 is GTSNPN, CDR2 SVGIG (reference sequence). The CDR3 is 13 residues long. V lost 7 bases and J lost 8, with 18 bases in between. CDR3 protein: CAFLRRVHDEQFF. The DNA of the CDR3 is TGTGCCTTCCTCCGGAGGGTCCACGATGAGCAGTTCTTC.

The rearrangement joins TRBV20-1 to TRBJ1-6; TRBD1 might be the D (5 bases). Deletions cut 5 bases from V and 5 bases from J, with 16 bases between. This CDR3 spans 15 amino acids. Germline values: CDR1 DFQATT, CDR2 SNEGSKA (reference sequence). In DNA, the CDR3 is TGCAGTGCTGCCGGGACTCAAAGAGATAATTCACCCCTCCACTTT. This codes for CSAAGTQRDNSPLHF.

The rearrangement uses TRBV29-1 and TRBJ1-6; D may be TRBD1 (5 bases). Germline CDR1 and CDR2: SQVTM and ANQGSEA. The CDR3 consists of 10 residues. V was trimmed by 6 bases and J by 16 bases, leaving 13 bases between them. CDR3 coding DNA: TGCAGCGTATTTCAGGGCGGGCTCCACTTT. Amino acid sequence: CSVFQGGLHF.

The chain combines TRBV14 with TRBJ2-2; D may be TRBD1 (5 bases). The CDR3 contains 15 residues. Trimming took 5 bases from V and 1 from J, leaving 11 bases between them. CDR1 is SGHDN and CDR2 is FVKESK in the germline V gene. CDR3 loop: CASSLKTGNTGELFF. Written as DNA, the CDR3 is TGTGCCAGCAGCTTAAAAACAGGGAACACCGGGGAGCTGTTTTTT.